This TCR beta chain is from a study of blood T cell repertoires in COVID-19. For the study at large: The origin of the acute and convalescent COVID-19 samples was the United States, Italy and Spain.

The V gene's germline CDR1 is MNHEY and CDR2 SVGAGI. The CDR3 contains 15 residues. Trimming stripped 4 bases from V and 0 bases from J, with 12 bases between. In the original analysis: How many nucleated cells were present was estimated from reference gene primer amplification. Repertoires were generated with immunoSEQ multiplex PCR, while TCRdb's copy carries only in-frame clones and drops some. V and J calls and clone size follow that table, whereas D and trimming were derived from the DNA. This sample yields roughly 68,000 clones, of which approximately 85% are seen a single time; over 25% belongs to the top ten.

The material sequenced was peripheral blood. The rearrangement joins TRBV6-5 to TRBJ1-1; D is ambiguous. The sequence was obtained from a man aged 50 or older with acute or convalescent COVID-19. Here the CDR3 DNA reads TGTGCCAGCAGTTCCCGACAACTTCTGAACACTGAAGCTTTCTTT. Translating it yields CASSSRQLLNTEAFF.